This entry lists 29 T cell receptor beta chains sequenced from one sample in a study of T cell responses to AZD1222 COVID-19 vaccine. This table comes from immunoSEQ multiplex PCR, and its TCRdb copy is limited to in-frame clones, with some not included. The sample consists of roughly 150,000 clones, around 90% of them appearing once. The specimen was peripheral blood, collected on day 0 of AZD1222 vaccination. These receptors originate from an adult in good health.

This clone came up a few times. V and J are TRBV7-9 and TRBJ1-1, with a possible D match to TRBD1 (6 bases). CDR1 and CDR2 from the germline V gene are SEHNR and FQNEAQ (reference sequence). Trimming left V 1 base short and J 2 bases short, with 11 bases between. The CDR3 is 15 residues long. CDR3 DNA sequence: TGTGCCAGCAGCTTAGAGGGGGGCGTAAACACTGAAGCTTTCTTT. Translated, it gives CASSLEGGVNTEAFF.

J is TRBJ1-1 and V is TRBV5-6; D unresolved. CDR3 length equals 15 residues. Trimming removed 0 bases at V and 4 bases at J, with 13 bases between. The germline gives CDR1 SGHDT, CDR2 YYEEEE. For the CDR3, the DNA is TGTGCCAGCAGCTTGGCCCCGGGGATAGGCACTGAAGCTTTCTTT. Translating it yields CASSLAPGIGTEAFF.

This clone came up once. CDR3 bases: TGTGCCAGCTCGAAGACAACTAATGAAAAACTGTTTTTT. Its translation: CASSKTTNEKLFF. The chain recombines TRBV2 with TRBJ1-4; D ambiguous. CDR3 length equals 13 residues. Trimming cost V 8 bases and J 0 bases, with 7 bases left between them. Germline CDR1 is SNHLY and CDR2 is FYNNEI.

This clone was recorded once. This chain connects TRBV5-1 to TRBJ2-3; 9 positions match TRBD1. After removal of 4 bases from V and 2 bases from J, the junction contained 11 bases not matched to a gene. Germline values: CDR1 SGHRS, CDR2 YFSETQ. This CDR3 contains 17 residues. In nucleotides, the CDR3 is TGCGCCAGCAGCAGGGGCTCGACAGGGGGGACCACAGATACGCAGTATTTT. Protein: CASSRGSTGGTTDTQYF.

The chain joins TRBV6-2 or TRBV6-3 to TRBJ1-2; D is possibly TRBD1 (5 bases). CDR1 is MNHEY and CDR2 is SVGEGT in the germline V gene. With 5 bases removed from V and 0 bases from J, the gap between germline ends came to 13 bases. The CDR3 runs 15 residues. The CDR3 reads CASSPEQEANYGYTF. The CDR3 DNA follows: TGTGCCAGCAGTCCCGAACAGGAAGCTAACTATGGCTACACCTTC.

The chain links TRBV30 to TRBJ2-1; D is unclear. Germline V gene lookup returns CDR1 GTSNPN and CDR2 SVGIG (reference sequence). V lost 2 bases and J lost 6, with 5 bases in between. The CDR3 is made up of 11 amino acids. CDR3 DNA sequence: TGTGCCTGGAGTTTCCTCAATGAGCAGTTCTTC. This gives the protein CAWSFLNEQFF.

The rearrangement uses TRBV7-9 and TRBJ2-1; D call uncertain. The CDR3 sequence is 14 residues long. With 5 bases removed from V and 3 bases from J, the gap between germline ends came to 11 bases. Germline values: CDR1 SEHNR, CDR2 FQNEAQ (reference sequence). DNA for the CDR3: TGTGCCAGCAGCCCGGGCCGAAGCTACAATGAGCAGTTCTTC. It yields the protein CASSPGRSYNEQFF.

This chain's CDR3 is CASSPRGTSGGPTDTQYF. Written as DNA, the CDR3 is TGTGCCAGCTCACCTCGTGGGACTAGCGGGGGCCCCACAGATACGCAGTATTTT. The rearrangement uses TRBV18 and TRBJ2-3, with TRBD2 identical over 14 bases. The CDR3 runs 18 residues. CDR1 is KGHSH and CDR2 is LQKENI in the germline V gene. V was clipped by 3 bases and J by 2 bases; unmatched bases: 7.

The genes are TRBV9 and TRBJ1-2, with D possibly TRBD1 on 6 matching bases. CDR3 length: 13 amino acids. Deletions cut 6 bases from V and 0 bases from J, with 9 bases between. Germline assignment: CDR1 SGDLS and CDR2 YYNGEE. CDR3 in DNA: TGTGCCAGCACACAGGGTGCTAACTATGGCTACACCTTC. This codes for CASTQGANYGYTF.

J is TRBJ1-1 and V is TRBV4-3; TRBD1 is a possible D gene (5 bases). Trimming left V 3 bases short and J 3 bases short, with 8 bases between. CDR1 is LGHNA and CDR2 is YSLEER in the germline V gene. The CDR3 is made up of 13 amino acids. The chain's CDR3 is CASSHLTDTEAFF. For the CDR3, the DNA is TGCGCCAGCAGCCACCTGACAGACACTGAAGCTTTCTTT.

The chain links TRBV5-8 to TRBJ2-4; D possibly corresponds to TRBD1 (5 bases). The CDR3 runs 15 residues. Germline V gene lookup returns CDR1 SGHTS and CDR2 YDEGEE. V was clipped by 0 bases and J by 2 bases, with 9 bases between them. This CDR3 reads CASSLGQGSKNIQYF. The CDR3 bases are TGTGCCAGCAGCTTGGGGCAGGGATCCAAAAACATTCAGTACTTC.

The CDR3 DNA sequence: TGTGCCAGCAGTCTGCGGGCCTCCTACGAGCAGTACTTC. It specifies CASSLRASYEQYF. The chain couples TRBV6-2 or TRBV6-3 to TRBJ2-7, with D possibly matching TRBD2 (5 bases). Germline V gene lookup returns CDR1 MNHEY and CDR2 SVGEGT. The CDR3 consists of 13 residues. V was trimmed by 5 bases and J by 0 bases, leaving 8 bases between them.

The chain has TRBV11-3 and TRBJ2-1, with 16 bases matching TRBD2. The length of the CDR3 is 20 residues. Germline values: CDR1 SGHNT, CDR2 YENEEA. V lost 0 bases, J lost 6 bases, and 11 bases stayed unmatched. The CDR3 nucleotides read TGTGCCAGCAGCTTAGATCAAGGGGGGACTAGCGGGAGGGCCACCAATGAGCAGTTCTTC. Translating gives CASSLDQGGTSGRATNEQFF.

V and J are TRBV12-3 or TRBV12-4 and TRBJ2-5; either TRBD1 or TRBD2 may fit D (5 bases each). CDR3 length equals 13 residues. Trimming shortened V by 5 bases and J by 5 bases, and 12 bases separated the two germline ends. Here the CDR3 reads CASSERGAETQYF. DNA for the CDR3: TGTGCCAGCAGTGAGAGGGGCGCGGAGACCCAGTACTTC.

The chain is built from TRBV3-1 (or the pseudogene TRBV3-2) and TRBJ2-5; 9 bases are shared with TRBD1. The CDR3 runs to 14 residues. V was pared by 7 bases and J by 1 base, with 4 bases of the junction left unmatched. CDR1 LGHDT and CDR2 YNNKEL come from the germline V gene (reference sequence). The CDR3 bases are TGTGCCAGCACCATGGGACAGGGCCAAGAGACCCAGTACTTC. It codes for CASTMGQGQETQYF.

V is TRBV6-5 and J is TRBJ2-1; 13 bases map to TRBD2. Germline V gene data show CDR1 as MNHEY and CDR2 as SVGAGI. Trimming took 6 bases from V and 2 from J; bases not matched to a gene: 1. The CDR3 is 15 amino acids. The CDR3 is CASRLAGGPYNEQFF. CDR3 in DNA: TGTGCCAGCAGACTAGCGGGAGGGCCCTACAATGAGCAGTTCTTC.

The chain is built from TRBV19 and TRBJ1-2; 11 bases line up with TRBD1. This CDR3 comprises 15 residues. Germline CDR1 reads LNHDA; CDR2 reads SQIVND (reference sequence). V gave up 7 bases and J gave up 0 bases; unmatched junction bases: 4. The CDR3 DNA is TGTGCCAGTAAGGGACAGGGGGGGACTAACTATGGCTACACCTTC. Residues: CASKGQGGTNYGYTF. Variable domain in full (rest from reference TRBV19 and TRBJ1-2): DGGITQSPKYLFRKEGQNVTLSCEQNLNHDAMYWYRQDPGQGLRLIYYSQIVNDFQKGDIAEGYSVSREKKESFPLTVTSAQKNPTAFYLCASKGQGGTNYGYTFGSGTRLTVV.

CDR3: CASSGLPIESTDTQYF. CDR3 bases: TGTGCCAGCAGTGGACTTCCTATAGAGAGCACAGATACGCAGTATTTT. This chain connects TRBV25-1 to TRBJ2-3; D call uncertain. The CDR3 runs to 16 residues. Germline V CDR1 and CDR2: MGHDK, SYGVNS. Trimming shortened V by 4 bases and J by 0 bases, and 14 bases separated the two germline ends.

This rearrangement joins TRBV4-3 to TRBJ2-1, with a possible D match to TRBD1 (5 bases). This CDR3 region has 16 residues. CDR1 is LGHNA, CDR2 YSLEER, per germline. V was cut by 4 bases and J by 7 bases, with 20 bases left in between. The CDR3 is CASSLARGLVGNEQFF. DNA of the CDR3: TGCGCCAGCAGCCTCGCTAGGGGTTTGGTCGGGAATGAGCAGTTCTTC.

This rearrangement joins TRBV5-1 to TRBJ1-5; D uncertain. The germline V and J ends were trimmed by 0 bases and 0 bases, with 7 bases remaining between them. The CDR3 is 15 amino acids. The germline V gene has CDR1 SGHRS and CDR2 YFSETQ. The CDR3 region has the DNA TGCGCCAGCAGCTTGGACGGCTATAGCAATCAGCCCCAGCATTTT. Amino acid sequence: CASSLDGYSNQPQHF. Full variable domain (outside the CDR3, taken from reference TRBV5-1 and TRBJ1-5): KAGVTQTPRYLIKTRGQQVTLSCSPISGHRSVSWYQQTPGQGLQFLFEYFSETQRNKGNFPGRFSGRQFSNSRSEMNVSTLELGDSALYLCASSLDGYSNQPQHFGDGTRLSIL.

The chain employs TRBV18 and TRBJ2-1; 7 positions agree with TRBD1. Germline V CDR1 and CDR2: KGHSH, LQKENI. With 3 bases clipped from V and 5 bases from J, the junction kept 7 bases outside the gene matches. This CDR3 contains 15 residues. CDR3 DNA sequence: TGTGCCAGCTCACCCGCCGGGACAGCAAACAATGAGCAGTTCTTC. Its translation is CASSPAGTANNEQFF.

This chain uses TRBV27 with TRBJ1-6; 8 bases align to TRBD1. Germline V CDR1 and CDR2: MNHEY, SMNVEV (reference sequence). Losses at the gene ends were 8 bases for V and 0 bases for J; bases not matched to a gene: 6. The CDR3 has 16 amino acids. CDR3 amino acids: CASGRDRSSYNSPLHF. The CDR3 bases are TGTGCCAGCGGACGGGACAGGAGCTCCTATAATTCACCCCTCCACTTT.

The chain uses TRBV6-2 or TRBV6-3 and TRBJ2-5; 8 positions match TRBD1. Germline V gene sequence: CDR1 MNHEY, CDR2 SVGEGT. J gave up 1 base and V 4 bases, and 5 bases lay outside the gene matches. CDR3 length equals 15 residues. The CDR3 sequence is CASSFDRGSQETQYF. CDR3 bases: TGTGCCAGCAGTTTCGACAGGGGTTCCCAAGAGACCCAGTACTTC.

The chain joins TRBV28 to TRBJ2-7; 8 bases line up with TRBD2. V lost 8 bases to trimming and J lost 1 base; unmatched junction nucleotides: 13. CDR1 and CDR2 (germline): MDHEN, SYDVKM. This CDR3 spans 16 amino acids. The CDR3 spells CASAPSHGTRSYEQYF. CDR3 DNA sequence: TGTGCCAGCGCTCCCTCGCACGGGACTAGGTCCTACGAGCAGTACTTC.

V usage is TRBV18 and J usage is TRBJ1-2; tentatively, D is TRBD1 (5 bases). The CDR3 is 14 residues long. CDR1 and CDR2 (germline): KGHSH, LQKENI. V was cut by 6 bases and J by 4 bases, with 15 bases left in between. CDR3 nucleotide sequence: TGTGCCAGCTCCCGCGACAGAGACGTCTATGGCTACACCTTC. It codes for CASSRDRDVYGYTF.

This chain joins TRBV5-1 and TRBJ1-5; D remains ambiguous. V was trimmed by 0 bases and J by 6 bases, leaving 7 bases between them. The CDR3 runs to 13 residues. Germline V lookup: CDR1 SGHRS, CDR2 YFSETQ. Here the CDR3 reads CASSLGGFQPQHF. The CDR3 region has the DNA TGCGCCAGCAGCTTGGGAGGGTTTCAGCCCCAGCATTTT.

The chain couples TRBV18 to TRBJ2-3; D may be TRBD2 (5 bases). The CDR3 spans 15 residues. V shed 2 bases and J shed 0 bases, with 9 bases lying between them. Germline CDR1 KGHSH, CDR2 LQKENI. The CDR3 nucleotides are TGTGCCAGCTCACCAAGAGGGTTAAGCACAGATACGCAGTATTTT. It specifies CASSPRGLSTDTQYF.

J is TRBJ2-7 and V is TRBV9; D is possibly TRBD2 (6 bases). This CDR3 contains 15 residues. The V end lost 0 bases, the J end lost 4 bases, and 14 bases lay between the germline ends. Germline V CDR1 and CDR2: SGDLS, YYNGEE. CDR3 DNA sequence: TGTGCCAGCAGCGTAGCCGGGGGTAGGCTTTACGAGCAGTACTTC. This translates into CASSVAGGRLYEQYF. Full variable domain (outside the CDR3, taken from reference TRBV9 and TRBJ2-7): DSGVTQTPKHLITATGQRVTLRCSPRSGDLSVYWYQQSLDQGLQFLIQYYNGEERAKGNILERFSAQQFPDLHSELNLSSLELGDSALYFCASSVAGGRLYEQYFGPGTRLTVT.

The J gene is TRBJ1-5, the V gene TRBV28, with 7 bases aligning to TRBD1. The CDR3 consists of 16 residues. Germline CDR1 and CDR2: MDHEN and SYDVKM. V was pared by 6 bases and J by 7 bases, with 15 bases of the junction left unmatched. This CDR3 is CASRSGGGEGRQPQHF. The CDR3 region has the DNA TGTGCCAGCAGATCCGGAGGGGGCGAAGGTAGACAGCCCCAGCATTTT.